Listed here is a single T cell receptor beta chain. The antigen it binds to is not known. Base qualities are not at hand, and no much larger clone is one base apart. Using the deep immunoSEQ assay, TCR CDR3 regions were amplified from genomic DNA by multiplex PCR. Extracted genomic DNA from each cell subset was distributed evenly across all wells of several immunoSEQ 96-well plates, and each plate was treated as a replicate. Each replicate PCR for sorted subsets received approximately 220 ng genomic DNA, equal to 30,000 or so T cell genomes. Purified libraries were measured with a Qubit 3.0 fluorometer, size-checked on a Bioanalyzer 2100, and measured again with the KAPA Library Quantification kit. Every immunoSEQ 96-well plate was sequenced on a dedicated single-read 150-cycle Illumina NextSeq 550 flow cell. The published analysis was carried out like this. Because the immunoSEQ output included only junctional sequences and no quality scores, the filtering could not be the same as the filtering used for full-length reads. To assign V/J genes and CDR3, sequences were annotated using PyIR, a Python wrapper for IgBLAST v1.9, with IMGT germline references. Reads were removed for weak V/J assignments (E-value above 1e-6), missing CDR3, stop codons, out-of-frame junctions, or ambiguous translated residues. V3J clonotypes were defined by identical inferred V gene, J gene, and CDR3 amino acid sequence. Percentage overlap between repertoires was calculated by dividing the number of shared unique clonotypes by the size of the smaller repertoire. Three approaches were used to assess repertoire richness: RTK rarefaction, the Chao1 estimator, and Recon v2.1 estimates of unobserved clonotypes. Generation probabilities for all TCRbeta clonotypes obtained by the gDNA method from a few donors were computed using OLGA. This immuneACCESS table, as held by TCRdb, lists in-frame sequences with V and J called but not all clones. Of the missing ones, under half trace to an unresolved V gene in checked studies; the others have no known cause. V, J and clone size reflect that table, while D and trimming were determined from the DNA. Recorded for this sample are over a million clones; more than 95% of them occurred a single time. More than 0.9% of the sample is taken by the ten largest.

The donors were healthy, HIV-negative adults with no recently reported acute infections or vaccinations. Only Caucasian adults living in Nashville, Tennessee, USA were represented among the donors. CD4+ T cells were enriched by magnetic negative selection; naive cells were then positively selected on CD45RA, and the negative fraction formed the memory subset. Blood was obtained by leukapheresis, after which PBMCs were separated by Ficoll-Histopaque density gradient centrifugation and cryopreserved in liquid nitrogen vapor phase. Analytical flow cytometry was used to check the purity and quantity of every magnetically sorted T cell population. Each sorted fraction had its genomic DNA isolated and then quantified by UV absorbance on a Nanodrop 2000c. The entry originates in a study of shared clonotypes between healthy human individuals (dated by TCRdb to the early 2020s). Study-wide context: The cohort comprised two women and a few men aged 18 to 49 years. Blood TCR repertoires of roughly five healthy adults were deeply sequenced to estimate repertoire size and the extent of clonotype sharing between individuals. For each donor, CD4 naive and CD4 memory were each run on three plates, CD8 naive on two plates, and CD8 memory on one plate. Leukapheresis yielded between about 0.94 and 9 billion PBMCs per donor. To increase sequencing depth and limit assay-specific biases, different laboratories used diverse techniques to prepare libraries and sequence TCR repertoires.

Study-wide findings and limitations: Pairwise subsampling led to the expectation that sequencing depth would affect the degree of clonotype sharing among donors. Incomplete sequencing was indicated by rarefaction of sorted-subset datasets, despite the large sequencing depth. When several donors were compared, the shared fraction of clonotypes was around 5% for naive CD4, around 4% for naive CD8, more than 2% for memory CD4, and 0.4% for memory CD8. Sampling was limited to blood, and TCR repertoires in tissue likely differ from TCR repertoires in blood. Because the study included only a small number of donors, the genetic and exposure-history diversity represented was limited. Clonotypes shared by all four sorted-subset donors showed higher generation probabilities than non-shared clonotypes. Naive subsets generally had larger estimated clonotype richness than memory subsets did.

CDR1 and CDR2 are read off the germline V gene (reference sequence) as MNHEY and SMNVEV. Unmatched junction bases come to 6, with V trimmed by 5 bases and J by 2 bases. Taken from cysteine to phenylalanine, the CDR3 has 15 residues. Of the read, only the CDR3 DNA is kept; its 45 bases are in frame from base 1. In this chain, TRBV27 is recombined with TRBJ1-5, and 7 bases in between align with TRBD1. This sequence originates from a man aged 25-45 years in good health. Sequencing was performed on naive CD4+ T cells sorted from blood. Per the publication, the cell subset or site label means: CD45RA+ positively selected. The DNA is TGTGCCAGCAGTCGAGGGGGCGCGGGCAATCAGCCCCAGCATTTT. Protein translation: CASSRGGAGNQPQHF.